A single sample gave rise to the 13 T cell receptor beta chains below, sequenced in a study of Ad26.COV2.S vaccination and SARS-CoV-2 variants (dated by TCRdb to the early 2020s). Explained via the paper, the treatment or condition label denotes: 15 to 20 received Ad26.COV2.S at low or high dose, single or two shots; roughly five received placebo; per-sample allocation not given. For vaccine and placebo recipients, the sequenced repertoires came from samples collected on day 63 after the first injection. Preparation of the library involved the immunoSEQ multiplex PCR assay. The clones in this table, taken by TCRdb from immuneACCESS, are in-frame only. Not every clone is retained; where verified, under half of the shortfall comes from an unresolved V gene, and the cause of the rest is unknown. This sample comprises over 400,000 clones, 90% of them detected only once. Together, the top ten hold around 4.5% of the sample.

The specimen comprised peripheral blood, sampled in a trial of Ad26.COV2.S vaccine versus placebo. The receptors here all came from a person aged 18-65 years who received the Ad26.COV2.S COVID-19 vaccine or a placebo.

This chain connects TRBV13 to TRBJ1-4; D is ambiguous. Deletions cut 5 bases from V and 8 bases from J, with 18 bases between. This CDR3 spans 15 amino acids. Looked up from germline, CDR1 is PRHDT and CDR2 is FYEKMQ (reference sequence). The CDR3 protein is CASSRSSGSHEKLFF. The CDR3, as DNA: TGTGCCAGCAGCCGATCTTCCGGGTCCCACGAAAAACTGTTTTTT.

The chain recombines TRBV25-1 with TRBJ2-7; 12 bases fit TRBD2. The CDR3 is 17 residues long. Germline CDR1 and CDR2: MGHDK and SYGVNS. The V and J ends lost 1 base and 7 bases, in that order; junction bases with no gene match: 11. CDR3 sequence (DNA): TGTGCCAGCAGTGAATTAAGGCTAGCGGGAGGGATAAGGGAGCAGTACTTC. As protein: CASSELRLAGGIREQYF.

The CDR3 reads CATRTGLNEKLFF. The CDR3 DNA reads as TGTGCCACTCGGACAGGTCTTAATGAAAAACTGTTTTTT. The V and J genes are TRBV7-9 and TRBJ1-4; TRBD1 matches at 7 bases. CDR3 length: 13 amino acids. J lost 4 bases, V lost 10 bases, and 6 bases had no gene match. The germline CDR1 and CDR2 sequences are SEHNR and FQNEAQ (reference sequence).

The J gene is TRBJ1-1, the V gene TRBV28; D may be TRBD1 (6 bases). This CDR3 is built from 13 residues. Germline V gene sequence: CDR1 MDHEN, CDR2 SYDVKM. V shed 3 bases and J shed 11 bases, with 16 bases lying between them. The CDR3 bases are TGTGCCAGCAGTTTGGGGCAGGGGACGTGGGCTTTCTTT. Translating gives CASSLGQGTWAFF.

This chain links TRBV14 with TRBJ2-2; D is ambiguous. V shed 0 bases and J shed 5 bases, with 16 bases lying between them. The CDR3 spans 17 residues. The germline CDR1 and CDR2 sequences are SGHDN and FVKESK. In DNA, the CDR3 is TGTGCCAGCAGCCAAGAACAGAGAACAGCAAGAACCGGGGAGCTGTTTTTT. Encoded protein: CASSQEQRTARTGELFF.

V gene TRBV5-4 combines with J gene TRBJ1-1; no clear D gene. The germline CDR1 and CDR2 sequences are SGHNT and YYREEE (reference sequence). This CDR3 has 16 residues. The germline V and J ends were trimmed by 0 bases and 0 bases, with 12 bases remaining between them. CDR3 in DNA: TGTGCCAGCAGCTTGGGAAACCCCCGACTGAACACTGAAGCTTTCTTT. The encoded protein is CASSLGNPRLNTEAFF.

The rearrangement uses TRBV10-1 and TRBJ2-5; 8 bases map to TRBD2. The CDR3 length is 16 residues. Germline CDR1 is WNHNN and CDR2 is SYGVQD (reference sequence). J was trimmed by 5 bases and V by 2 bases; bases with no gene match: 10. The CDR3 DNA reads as TGCGCCAGCAGTGAGGCCTTTACTAGCGGTAATGAGACCCAGTACTTC. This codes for CASSEAFTSGNETQYF.

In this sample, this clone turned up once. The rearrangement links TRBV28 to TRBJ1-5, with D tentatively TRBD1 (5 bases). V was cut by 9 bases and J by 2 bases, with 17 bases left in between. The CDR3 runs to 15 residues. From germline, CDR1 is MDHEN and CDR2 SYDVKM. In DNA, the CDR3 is TGTGCCAGTCAGGGTCCGGGTTCGGGCAATCAGCCCCAGCATTTT. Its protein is CASQGPGSGNQPQHF.

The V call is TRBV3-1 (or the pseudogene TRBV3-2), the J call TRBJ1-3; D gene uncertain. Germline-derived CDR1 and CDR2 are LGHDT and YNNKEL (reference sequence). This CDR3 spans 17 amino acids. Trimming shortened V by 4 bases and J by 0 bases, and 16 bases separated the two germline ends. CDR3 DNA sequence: TGTGCCAGCAGCCCTTTATTTAGAGCCTCCTCTGGAAACACCATATATTTT. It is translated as CASSPLFRASSGNTIYF.

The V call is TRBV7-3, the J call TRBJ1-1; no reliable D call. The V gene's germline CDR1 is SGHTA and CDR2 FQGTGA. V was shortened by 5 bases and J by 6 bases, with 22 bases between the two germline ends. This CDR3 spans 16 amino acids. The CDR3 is CASSLSGAGVGSEAFF. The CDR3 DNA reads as TGTGCCAGCAGCCTCTCCGGCGCGGGTGTGGGGTCTGAAGCTTTCTTT.

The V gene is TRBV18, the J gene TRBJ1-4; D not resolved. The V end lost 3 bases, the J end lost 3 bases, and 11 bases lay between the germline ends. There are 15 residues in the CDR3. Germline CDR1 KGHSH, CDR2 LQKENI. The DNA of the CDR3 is TGTGCCAGCTCACCCCAGACCCCTTCTAATGAAAAACTGTTTTTT. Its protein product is CASSPQTPSNEKLFF.

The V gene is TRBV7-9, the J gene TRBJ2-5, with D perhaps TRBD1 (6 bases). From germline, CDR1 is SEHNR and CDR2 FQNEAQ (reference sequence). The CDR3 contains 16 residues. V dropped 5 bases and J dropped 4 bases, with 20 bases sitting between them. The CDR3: CASSPPRGHPPETQYF. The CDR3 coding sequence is TGTGCCAGCAGCCCCCCCCGGGGACACCCGCCAGAGACCCAGTACTTC.

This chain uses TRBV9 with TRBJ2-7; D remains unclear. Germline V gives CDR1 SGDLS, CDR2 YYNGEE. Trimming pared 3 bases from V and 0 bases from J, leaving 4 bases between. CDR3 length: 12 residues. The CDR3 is CASSGSSYEQYF. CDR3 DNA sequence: TGTGCCAGCAGCGGAAGCTCCTACGAGCAGTACTTC.